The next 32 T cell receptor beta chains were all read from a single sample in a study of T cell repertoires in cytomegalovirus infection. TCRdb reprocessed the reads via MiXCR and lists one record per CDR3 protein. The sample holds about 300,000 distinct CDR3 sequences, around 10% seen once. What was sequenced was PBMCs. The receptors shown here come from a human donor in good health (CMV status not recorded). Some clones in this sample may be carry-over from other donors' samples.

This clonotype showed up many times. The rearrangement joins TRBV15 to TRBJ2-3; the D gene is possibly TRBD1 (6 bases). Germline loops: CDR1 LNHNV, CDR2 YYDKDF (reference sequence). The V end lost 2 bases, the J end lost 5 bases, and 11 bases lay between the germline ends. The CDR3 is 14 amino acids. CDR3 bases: TGTGCCACCAGCAGATCGTGGACAGAAGATACGCAGTATTTT. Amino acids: CATSRSWTEDTQYF.

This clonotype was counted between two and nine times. The CDR3 nucleotides are TGTGCCAGCAGCCAAGTCCGTGCCTATGGCTACACCTTC. Its protein product is CASSQVRAYGYTF. The genes are TRBV14 and TRBJ1-2; no definite D call. Germline V lookup: CDR1 SGHDN, CDR2 FVKESK. The V end lost 1 base, the J end lost 4 bases, and 7 bases lay between the germline ends. CDR3 length: 13 residues.

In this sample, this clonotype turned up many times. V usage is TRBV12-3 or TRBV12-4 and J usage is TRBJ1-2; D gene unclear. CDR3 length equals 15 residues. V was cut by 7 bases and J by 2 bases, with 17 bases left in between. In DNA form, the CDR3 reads TGTGCCAGCATCCAAGAGAGTGGTCGGAACTATGGCTACACCTTC. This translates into CASIQESGRNYGYTF.

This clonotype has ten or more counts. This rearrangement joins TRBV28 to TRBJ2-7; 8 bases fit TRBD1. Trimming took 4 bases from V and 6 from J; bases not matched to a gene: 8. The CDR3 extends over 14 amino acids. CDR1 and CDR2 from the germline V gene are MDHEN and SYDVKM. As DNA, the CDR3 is TGTGCCAGCAGTTCCCCGGACAGGGTGGCCGAGCAGTACGTC. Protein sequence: CASSSPDRVAEQYV.

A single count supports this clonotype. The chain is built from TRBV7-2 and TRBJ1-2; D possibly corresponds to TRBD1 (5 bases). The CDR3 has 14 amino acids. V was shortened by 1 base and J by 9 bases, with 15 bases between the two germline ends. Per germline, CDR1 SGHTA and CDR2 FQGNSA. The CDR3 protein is CTSSLDRQRSRYTF. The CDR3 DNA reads TGTACCAGCAGCTTAGACAGGCAAAGGAGTCGCTACACCTTC. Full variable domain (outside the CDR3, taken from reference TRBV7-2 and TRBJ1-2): GAGVSQSPSNKVTEKGKDVELRCDPISGHTALYWYRQSLGQGLEFLIYFQGNSAPDKSGLPSDRFSAERTGGSVSTLTIQRTQQEDSAVYLCTSSLDRQRSRYTFGSGTRLTVV.

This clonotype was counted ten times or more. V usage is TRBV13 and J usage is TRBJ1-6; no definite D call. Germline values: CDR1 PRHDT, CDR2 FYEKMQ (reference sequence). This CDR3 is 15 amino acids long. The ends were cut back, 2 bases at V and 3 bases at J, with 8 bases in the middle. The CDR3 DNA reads TGTGCCAGCAGCTTAAAGAAGATCTATAATTCACCCCTCCACTTT. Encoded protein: CASSLKKIYNSPLHF. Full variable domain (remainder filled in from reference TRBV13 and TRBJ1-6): AAGVIQSPRHLIKEKRETATLKCYPIPRHDTVYWYQQGPGQDPQFLISFYEKMQSDKGSIPDRFSAQQFSDYHSELNMSSLELGDSALYFCASSLKKIYNSPLHFGNGTRLTVT.

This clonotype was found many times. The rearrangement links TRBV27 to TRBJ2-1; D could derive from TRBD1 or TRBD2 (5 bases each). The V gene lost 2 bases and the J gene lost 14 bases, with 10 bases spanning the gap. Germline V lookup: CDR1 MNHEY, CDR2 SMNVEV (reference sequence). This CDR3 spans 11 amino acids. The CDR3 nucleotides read TGTGCCAGCAGTTTAGGGACGGACGAGTTCTTC. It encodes CASSLGTDEFF.

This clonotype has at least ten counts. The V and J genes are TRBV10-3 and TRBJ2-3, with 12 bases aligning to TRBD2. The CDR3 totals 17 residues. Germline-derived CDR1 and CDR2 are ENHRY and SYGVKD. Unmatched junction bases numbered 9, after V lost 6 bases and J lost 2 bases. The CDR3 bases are TGTGCCATCAGGCTCCGGACTAGCGGGGAAATCACAGATACGCAGTATTTT. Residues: CAIRLRTSGEITDTQYF.

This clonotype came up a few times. The CDR3 sequence: CASSWGGTNYGYTF. The CDR3 DNA is TGTGCCAGCAGTTGGGGGGGGACTAACTATGGCTACACCTTC. The chain has TRBV12-3 or TRBV12-4 and TRBJ1-2, with a weak D call TRBD1 (5 bases). Deletions cut 4 bases from V and 0 bases from J, with 9 bases between. The CDR3 has 14 amino acids.

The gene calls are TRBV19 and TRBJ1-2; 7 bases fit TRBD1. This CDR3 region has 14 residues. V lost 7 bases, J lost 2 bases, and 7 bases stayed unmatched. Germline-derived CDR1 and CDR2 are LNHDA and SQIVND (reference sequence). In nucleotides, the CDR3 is TGTGCCAGTACCGTCGACAGGGCAAACTATGGCTACACCTTC. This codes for CASTVDRANYGYTF.

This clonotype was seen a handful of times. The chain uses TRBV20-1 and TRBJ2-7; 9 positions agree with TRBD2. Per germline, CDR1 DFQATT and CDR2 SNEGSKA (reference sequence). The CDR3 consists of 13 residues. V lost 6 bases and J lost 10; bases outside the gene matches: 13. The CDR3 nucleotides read TGCAGTGCCCACCGAGGGAGCGGGGGGTACCAGTACTTC. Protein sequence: CSAHRGSGGYQYF.

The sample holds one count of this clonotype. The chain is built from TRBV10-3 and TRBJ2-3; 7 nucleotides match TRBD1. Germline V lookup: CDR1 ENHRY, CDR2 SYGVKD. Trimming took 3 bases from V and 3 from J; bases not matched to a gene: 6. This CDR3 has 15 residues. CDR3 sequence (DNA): TGTGCCATCAGTGAACCGGGGACAGCGACAGATACGCAGTATTTT. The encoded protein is CAISEPGTATDTQYF.

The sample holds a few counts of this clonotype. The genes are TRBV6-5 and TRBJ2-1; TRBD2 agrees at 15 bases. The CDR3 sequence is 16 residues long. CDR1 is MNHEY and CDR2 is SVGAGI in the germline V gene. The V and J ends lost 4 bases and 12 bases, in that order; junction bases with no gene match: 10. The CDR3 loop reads CASSSWTSGGGGGQFF. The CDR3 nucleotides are TGTGCCAGCAGTTCCTGGACTAGCGGGGGGGGAGGTGGGCAGTTCTTC.

The CDR3 sequence is CASSTAQGAGTGELFF. CDR3 bases: TGTGCCAGCAGCACAGCCCAGGGGGCTGGAACCGGGGAGCTGTTTTTT. This chain joins TRBV7-3 and TRBJ2-2; the match to TRBD1 covers 8 bases. Germline-derived CDR1 and CDR2 are SGHTA and FQGTGA. This CDR3 spans 16 amino acids. V lost 5 bases to trimming and J lost 5 bases; unmatched junction nucleotides: 10.

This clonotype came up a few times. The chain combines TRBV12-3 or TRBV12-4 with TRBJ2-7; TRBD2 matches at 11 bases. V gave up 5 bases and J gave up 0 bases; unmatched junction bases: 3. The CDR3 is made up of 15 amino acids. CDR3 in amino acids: CASSRSGGASYEQYF. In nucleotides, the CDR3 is TGTGCCAGCAGTCGTAGCGGGGGGGCCTCCTACGAGCAGTACTTC.

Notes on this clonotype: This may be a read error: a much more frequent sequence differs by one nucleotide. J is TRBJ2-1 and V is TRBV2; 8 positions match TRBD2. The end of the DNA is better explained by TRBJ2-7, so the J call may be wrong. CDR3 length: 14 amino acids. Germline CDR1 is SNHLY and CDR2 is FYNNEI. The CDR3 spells CASSDRGGYNEQYF. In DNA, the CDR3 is TGTGCCAGCAGTGACCGGGGGGGTTACAATGAGCAGTACTTC.

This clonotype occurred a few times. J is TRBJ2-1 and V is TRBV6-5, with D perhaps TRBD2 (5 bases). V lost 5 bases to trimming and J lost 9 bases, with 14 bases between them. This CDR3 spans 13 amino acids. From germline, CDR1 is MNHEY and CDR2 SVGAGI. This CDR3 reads CASSTEGYGEQFF. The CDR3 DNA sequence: TGTGCCAGCAGTACTGAGGGTTACGGTGAGCAGTTCTTC.

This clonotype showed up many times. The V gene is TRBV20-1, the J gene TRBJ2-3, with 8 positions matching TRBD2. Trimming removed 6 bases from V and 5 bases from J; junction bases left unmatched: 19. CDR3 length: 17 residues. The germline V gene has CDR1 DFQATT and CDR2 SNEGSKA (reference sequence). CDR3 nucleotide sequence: TGCAGTGCCCTACGGCTAGCGGGTTCCTTTGAAGGAGATACGCAGTATTTT. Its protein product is CSALRLAGSFEGDTQYF.

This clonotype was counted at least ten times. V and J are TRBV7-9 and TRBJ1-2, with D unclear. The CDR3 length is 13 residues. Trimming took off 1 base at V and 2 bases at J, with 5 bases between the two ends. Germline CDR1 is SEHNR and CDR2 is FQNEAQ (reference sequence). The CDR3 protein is CASSLGENYGYTF. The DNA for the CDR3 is TGTGCCAGCAGCTTAGGGGAGAACTATGGCTACACCTTC.

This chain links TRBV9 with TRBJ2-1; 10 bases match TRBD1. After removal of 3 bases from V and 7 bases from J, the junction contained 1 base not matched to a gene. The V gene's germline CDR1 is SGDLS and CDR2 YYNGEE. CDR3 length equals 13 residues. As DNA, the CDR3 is TGTGCCAGCAGCGGACAGGGGGCTAATGAGCAGTTCTTC. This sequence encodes CASSGQGANEQFF.

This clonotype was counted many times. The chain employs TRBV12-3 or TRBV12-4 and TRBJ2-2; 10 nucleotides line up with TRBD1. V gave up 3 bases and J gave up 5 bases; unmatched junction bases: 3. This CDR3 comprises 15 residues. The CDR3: CASSLRGQGTGELFF. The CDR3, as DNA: TGTGCCAGCAGTTTGAGGGGACAGGGGACCGGGGAGCTGTTTTTT.

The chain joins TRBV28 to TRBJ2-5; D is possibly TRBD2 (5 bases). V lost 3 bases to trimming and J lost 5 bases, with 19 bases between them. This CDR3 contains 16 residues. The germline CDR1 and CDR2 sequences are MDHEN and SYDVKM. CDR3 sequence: CASSFRTVDFGETQYF. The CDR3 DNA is TGTGCCAGCAGTTTCAGGACGGTGGACTTCGGCGAGACCCAGTACTTC.

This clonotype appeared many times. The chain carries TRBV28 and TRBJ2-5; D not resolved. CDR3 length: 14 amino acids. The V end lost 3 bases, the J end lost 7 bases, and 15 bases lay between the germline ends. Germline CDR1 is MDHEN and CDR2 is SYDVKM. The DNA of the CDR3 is TGTGCCAGCAGTTTTAGACAACGGGTGGGGACCCAGTACTTC. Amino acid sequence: CASSFRQRVGTQYF.

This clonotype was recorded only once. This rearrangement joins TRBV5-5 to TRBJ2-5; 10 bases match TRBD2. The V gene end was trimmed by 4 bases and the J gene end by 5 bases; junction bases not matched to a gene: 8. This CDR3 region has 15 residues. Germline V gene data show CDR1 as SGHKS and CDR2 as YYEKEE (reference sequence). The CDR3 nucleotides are TGTGCCAGCAGCGTCCTCGGGACTAGCGTGGAGACCCAGTACTTC. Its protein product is CASSVLGTSVETQYF.

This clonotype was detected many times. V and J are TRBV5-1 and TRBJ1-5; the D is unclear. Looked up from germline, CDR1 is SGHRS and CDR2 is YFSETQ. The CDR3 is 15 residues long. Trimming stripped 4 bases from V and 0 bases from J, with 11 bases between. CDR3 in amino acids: CASSGGINSNQPQHF. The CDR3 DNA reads TGCGCCAGCAGCGGCGGGATTAATAGCAATCAGCCCCAGCATTTT. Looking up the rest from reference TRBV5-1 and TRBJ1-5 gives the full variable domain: KAGVTQTPRYLIKTRGQQVTLSCSPISGHRSVSWYQQTPGQGLQFLFEYFSETQRNKGNFPGRFSGRQFSNSRSEMNVSTLELGDSALYLCASSGGINSNQPQHFGDGTRLSIL.

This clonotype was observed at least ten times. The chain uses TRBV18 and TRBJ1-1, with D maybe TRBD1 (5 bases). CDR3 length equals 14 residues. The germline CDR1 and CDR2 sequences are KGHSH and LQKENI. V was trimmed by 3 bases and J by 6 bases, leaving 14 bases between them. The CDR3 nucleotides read TGTGCCAGCTCACCGCAGGGAAGCGCATCTGAAGCTTTCTTT. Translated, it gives CASSPQGSASEAFF.

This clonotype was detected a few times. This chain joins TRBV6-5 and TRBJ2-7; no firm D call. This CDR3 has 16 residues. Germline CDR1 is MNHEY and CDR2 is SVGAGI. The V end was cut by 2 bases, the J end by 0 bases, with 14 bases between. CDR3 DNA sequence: TGTGCCAGCAGTTACAGGGTCAGCCGAGCCTCCTACGAGCAGTACTTC. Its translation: CASSYRVSRASYEQYF.

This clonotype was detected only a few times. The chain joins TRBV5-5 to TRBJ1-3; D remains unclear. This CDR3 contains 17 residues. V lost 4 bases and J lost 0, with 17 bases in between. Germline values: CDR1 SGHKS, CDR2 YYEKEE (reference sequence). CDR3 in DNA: TGTGCCAGCAGCACCTCCCCCGACCGAGGCTCTGGAAACACCATATATTTT. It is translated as CASSTSPDRGSGNTIYF.

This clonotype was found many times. The CDR3, as DNA: TGCGCCAGCAGCTTTGACTCTGGGGCCAACGTCCTGACTTTC. Protein product: CASSFDSGANVLTF. The chain recombines TRBV5-1 with TRBJ2-6; no reliable D call. The germline V gene encodes CDR1 SGHRS and CDR2 YFSETQ. V was trimmed by 2 bases and J by 0 bases, leaving 3 bases between them. The CDR3 consists of 14 residues.

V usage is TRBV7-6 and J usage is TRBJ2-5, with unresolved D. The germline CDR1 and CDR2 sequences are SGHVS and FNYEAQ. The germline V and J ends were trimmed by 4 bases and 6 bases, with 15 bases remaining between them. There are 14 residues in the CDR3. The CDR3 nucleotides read TGTGCCAGCAGCTCCCTTGTCCCCAGACAGACCCAGTACTTC. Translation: CASSSLVPRQTQYF. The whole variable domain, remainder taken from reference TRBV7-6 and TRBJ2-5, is GAGVSQSPRYKVTKRGQDVALRCDPISGHVSLYWYRQALGQGPEFLTYFNYEAQQDKSGLPNDRFSAERPEGSISTLTIQRTEQRDSAMYRCASSSLVPRQTQYFGPGTRLLVL.

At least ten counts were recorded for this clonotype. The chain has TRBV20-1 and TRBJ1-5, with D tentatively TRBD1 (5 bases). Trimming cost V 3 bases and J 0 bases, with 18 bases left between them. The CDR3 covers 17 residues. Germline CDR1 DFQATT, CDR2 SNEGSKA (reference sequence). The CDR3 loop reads CSARDRARAYSNQPQHF. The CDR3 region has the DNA TGCAGTGCTAGGGATAGGGCCAGGGCCTATAGCAATCAGCCCCAGCATTTT.

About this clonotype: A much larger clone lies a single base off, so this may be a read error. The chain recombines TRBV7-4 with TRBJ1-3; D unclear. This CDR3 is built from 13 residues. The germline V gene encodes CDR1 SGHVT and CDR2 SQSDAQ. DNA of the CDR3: TGTGCCAGCAGCTTTTCGCGGGGAAACACCATATCTTTT. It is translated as CASSFSRGNTISF.